The entry below gives a single T cell receptor (beta chain) sequence along with its context. These data originate in a study of Ad26.COV2.S vaccination and SARS-CoV-2 variants. Indicated treatment: roughly 19 received Ad26.COV2.S at low or high dose, single or two shots; several received placebo; per-sample allocation not given. The investigators took samples on day 63 after the first vaccine or placebo injection. The repertoire was sequenced with immunoSEQ multiplex PCR; TCRdb's copy has only in-frame clones and lacks some. The sample lists under 600,000 clones, 89% occurring once. CDR1 and CDR2 from the germline V gene are DFQATT and SNEGSKA (reference sequence). The CDR3 is 14 amino acids. V dropped 3 bases and J dropped 3 bases, with 9 bases sitting between them.

The chain joins TRBV20-1 to TRBJ2-6; D remains unclear. This specimen was peripheral blood, taken in a trial of Ad26.COV2.S vaccine versus placebo. This clonotype was sampled from a person between 18 and 59 years old who received the Ad26.COV2.S COVID-19 vaccine or a placebo. The CDR3 here is CSASGTVGANVLTF. The CDR3 nucleotides are TGCAGTGCTAGTGGTACCGTTGGGGCCAACGTCCTGACTTTC.